The 25 T cell receptor beta chains reported below all come from one sample, sequenced in a study of cytomegalovirus exposure and HLA in healthy donors. Researchers ran the PCR with 60 Vbeta and 13 Jbeta primers. Sequencing was performed with immunoSEQ multiplex PCR; in TCRdb, only in-frame clones are kept and a portion is missing. The sample has 150,000 to 200,000 clones; 65% to 85% are singletons. Input material: PBMCs. These TCRs come from a young man in good health and CMV-seronegative.

The chain recombines TRBV19 with TRBJ1-5; D is unresolved. This CDR3 comprises 17 residues. The germline gives CDR1 LNHDA, CDR2 SQIVND (reference sequence). Deletions cut 1 base from V and 1 base from J, with 14 bases between. CDR3 sequence: CASSIGLDGLSNQPQHF. The CDR3 DNA reads TGTGCCAGTAGTATAGGGCTGGATGGGCTAAGCAATCAGCCCCAGCATTTT.

This clone was found once. This chain uses TRBV6-1 with TRBJ1-6; no clear D. Trimming took 0 bases from V and 6 from J, leaving 6 bases between them. CDR1 and CDR2 (germline): MNHNS, SASEGT. This CDR3 has 14 residues. CDR3 sequence reads: CASSEAGINSPLHF. DNA of the CDR3: TGTGCCAGCAGTGAAGCGGGCATTAATTCACCCCTCCACTTT.

The chain employs TRBV7-9 and TRBJ2-7, with 7 bases aligning to TRBD1. CDR3 length: 15 amino acids. CDR1 SEHNR and CDR2 FQNEAQ come from the germline V gene (reference sequence). The V gene end was trimmed by 10 bases and the J gene end by 0 bases; junction bases not matched to a gene: 12. In nucleotides, the CDR3 is TGTGCCATCGAGTTAGGGACAGCGAACTCCTACGAGCAGTACTTC. It encodes CAIELGTANSYEQYF.

This clone showed up just a few times. The CDR3 protein is CASSWSGGAGGELFF. The CDR3 DNA reads TGTGCCAGCAGCTGGAGCGGGGGCGCAGGCGGGGAGCTGTTTTTT. This chain connects TRBV7-9 to TRBJ2-2; 8 bases are shared with TRBD2. The CDR3 consists of 15 residues. Trimming took 4 bases from V and 7 from J; bases not matched to a gene: 8. Looked up from germline, CDR1 is SEHNR and CDR2 is FQNEAQ (reference sequence).

V usage is TRBV7-2 and J usage is TRBJ2-5, with TRBD2 as a possible D gene (5 bases). This CDR3 comprises 13 residues. V dropped 8 bases and J dropped 5 bases, with 15 bases sitting between them. Per germline, CDR1 SGHTA and CDR2 FQGNSA. CDR3 coding DNA: TGTGCCAGCCTGGCCGGGGTGGGGGAGACCCAGTACTTC. It yields the protein CASLAGVGETQYF.

The chain joins TRBV12-5 to TRBJ2-4, with D perhaps matching TRBD1 (5 bases). The V gene lost 7 bases and the J gene lost 6 bases, with 16 bases spanning the gap. The CDR3 has 14 residues. Germline-derived CDR1 and CDR2 are LGHNT and FRNRAP. This CDR3 reads CASAPPGQGNIQYF. The CDR3 nucleotides are TGTGCTAGTGCCCCGCCAGGGCAGGGAAACATTCAGTACTTC.

This chain uses TRBV6-5 with TRBJ1-1; no clear D. With 2 bases removed from V and 1 base from J, the gap between germline ends came to 14 bases. CDR1 is MNHEY and CDR2 is SVGAGI in the germline V gene. This CDR3 is built from 16 residues. Here the CDR3 reads CASSYPRNTKNTEAFF. The CDR3 bases are TGTGCCAGCAGTTACCCCAGAAACACTAAGAACACTGAAGCTTTCTTT.

The CDR3 DNA reads TGTGCCAGCAGTTTATCATGGGAGGATGGCTACACCTTC. Translating it yields CASSLSWEDGYTF. The J gene is TRBJ1-2, the V gene TRBV28; D is undetermined. The V and J ends lost 1 base and 6 bases respectively, with 9 bases between them. The germline gives CDR1 MDHEN, CDR2 SYDVKM. The CDR3 is 13 amino acids.

This chain links TRBV7-8 with TRBJ1-6, with 9 positions matching TRBD1. This CDR3 has 15 residues. Trimming at V came to 6 bases and at J to 7 bases, leaving 7 bases not matched to a gene. Germline V lookup: CDR1 SGHVS, CDR2 FQNEAQ. Here the CDR3 DNA reads TGTGCCAGCAGTGATTCCGGGACAGGGAATTCACCCCTCCACTTT. This sequence encodes CASSDSGTGNSPLHF.

V is TRBV30 and J is TRBJ1-2, with 9 bases fitting TRBD1. Germline trimming cut 0 bases from V and 8 bases from J; bases unmatched to any gene: 4. CDR3 size: 13 residues. CDR1 and CDR2 from the germline V gene are GTSNPN and SVGIG (reference sequence). CDR3 nucleotides: TGTGCCTGGAGTGTACAGGGGGCTGGGGGCTACACCTTC. As protein: CAWSVQGAGGYTF.

The gene calls are TRBV29-1 and TRBJ2-3; a possible D gene is TRBD2 (6 bases). V lost 7 bases and J lost 1, with 12 bases in between. The CDR3 runs 13 residues. CDR1 and CDR2 (germline): SQVTM, ANQGSEA. The CDR3 nucleotides are TGCAGCGGGAGGGGATCTGGCACAGATACGCAGTATTTT. It codes for CSGRGSGTDTQYF.

A few counts support this clone. This chain links TRBV11-3 with TRBJ2-2; D is possibly TRBD2 (5 bases). The CDR3 totals 14 residues. Germline V gene data show CDR1 as SGHNT and CDR2 as YENEEA. V gave up 4 bases and J gave up 4 bases, with 10 bases separating them. This chain's CDR3 is CASSSGLITGELFF. As DNA, the CDR3 is TGTGCCAGCAGCTCCGGACTTATCACCGGGGAGCTGTTTTTT.

The rearrangement links TRBV2 to TRBJ2-2, with 9 bases identical to TRBD1. The length of the CDR3 is 15 residues. Germline CDR1 is SNHLY and CDR2 is FYNNEI. V lost 6 bases, J lost 6 bases, and 8 bases stayed unmatched. The CDR3 here is CASSPGTGRPGELFF. The CDR3 DNA sequence: TGTGCCAGCAGCCCGGGGACAGGGCGGCCCGGGGAGCTGTTTTTT. The full variable domain, with the rest looked up from reference TRBV2 and TRBJ2-2, is EPEVTQTPSHQVTQMGQEVILRCVPISNHLYFYWYRQILGQKVEFLVSFYNNEISEKSEIFDDQFSVERPDGSNFTLKIRSTKLEDSAMYFCASSPGTGRPGELFFGEGSRLTVL.

The rearrangement links TRBV9 to TRBJ2-5; 9 bases line up with TRBD1. This CDR3 is built from 16 residues. Germline values: CDR1 SGDLS, CDR2 YYNGEE. V was pared by 4 bases and J by 5 bases, with 12 bases of the junction left unmatched. CDR3 amino acids: CASSPRVDRGLETQYF. CDR3 nucleotides: TGTGCCAGCAGCCCCCGAGTGGACAGGGGTCTGGAGACCCAGTACTTC.

This clone has only one observation. The chain has TRBV6-5 and TRBJ1-3; D is unclear. CDR1 is MNHEY and CDR2 is SVGAGI in the germline V gene. The V end lost 2 bases, the J end lost 1 base, and 12 bases lay between the germline ends. The CDR3 totals 16 residues. The CDR3 sequence: CASSYAPSVSGNTIYF. As DNA, the CDR3 is TGTGCCAGCAGTTACGCGCCTTCGGTATCTGGAAACACCATATATTTT.

The genes are TRBV28 and TRBJ1-2, with 9 bases fitting TRBD1. Trimming removed 6 bases from V and 8 bases from J; junction bases left unmatched: 13. The CDR3 contains 15 residues. Germline assignment: CDR1 MDHEN and CDR2 SYDVKM. The DNA for the CDR3 is TGTGCCAGCAGGTCGGAGGGGACAGGGCGGTGGGGCTACACCTTC. Translating gives CASRSEGTGRWGYTF.

The genes are TRBV4-1 and TRBJ2-1; 9 positions agree with TRBD2. This CDR3 is 14 amino acids long. CDR1 and CDR2 from the germline V gene are MGHRA and YSYEKL. With V trimmed by 1 base and J by 10 bases, 5 bases remained unmatched. The CDR3: CASSQGLADEEQFF. The CDR3 DNA reads TGCGCCAGCAGCCAAGGACTAGCGGACGAAGAGCAGTTCTTC.

The chain joins TRBV5-5 to TRBJ1-1; tentative D call: TRBD1 (5 bases). CDR3 length equals 14 residues. CDR1 SGHKS and CDR2 YYEKEE come from the germline V gene (reference sequence). V lost 6 bases to trimming and J lost 2 bases, with 14 bases between them. The DNA for the CDR3 is TGTGCCAGCAACTCTGTAGGGGTTAACACTGAAGCTTTCTTT. Translating it yields CASNSVGVNTEAFF.

The V and J genes are TRBV6-1 and TRBJ2-1, with a weak D call TRBD1 (5 bases). The V end was cut by 6 bases, the J end by 7 bases, with 25 bases between. The CDR3 has 17 amino acids. CDR1 and CDR2 (germline): MNHNS, SASEGT. This chain's CDR3 is CASRETFSGRAENEQFF. The DNA of the CDR3 is TGTGCCAGCAGGGAAACATTCAGTGGCAGGGCTGAGAATGAGCAGTTCTTC.

V and J are TRBV28 and TRBJ1-3; D gene unclear. The length of the CDR3 is 15 residues. CDR1 and CDR2 (germline): MDHEN, SYDVKM. The V gene lost 1 base and the J gene lost 0 bases, with 7 bases spanning the gap. For the CDR3, the DNA is TGTGCCAGCAGTTTATTACACAGCTCTGGAAACACCATATATTTT. It codes for CASSLLHSSGNTIYF. Together with reference TRBV28 and TRBJ1-3, the CDR3 gives the full variable domain: DVKVTQSSRYLVKRTGEKVFLECVQDMDHENMFWYRQDPGLGLRLIYFSYDVKMKEKGDIPEGYSVSREKKERFSLILESASTNQTSMYLCASSLLHSSGNTIYFGEGSWLTVV.

This clone has a handful of counts. The rearrangement uses TRBV10-3 and TRBJ1-5; 7 positions match TRBD1. V lost 10 bases to trimming and J lost 0 bases; unmatched junction nucleotides: 9. The CDR3 totals 15 residues. Germline CDR1 reads ENHRY; CDR2 reads SYGVKD. Here the CDR3 DNA reads TGTGCCACGGCGACAGGGCCTGATAGCAATCAGCCCCAGCATTTT. This codes for CATATGPDSNQPQHF.

This chain joins TRBV7-9 and TRBJ2-5, with TRBD1 matching over 9 bases. The CDR3 contains 17 residues. Looked up from germline, CDR1 is SEHNR and CDR2 is FQNEAQ (reference sequence). J was trimmed by 1 base and V by 4 bases; bases with no gene match: 10. The chain's CDR3 is CASSSSAGTGLQETQYF. CDR3 nucleotides: TGTGCCAGCAGCTCATCCGCCGGGACAGGGCTCCAAGAGACCCAGTACTTC.

The sample holds one count of this clone. The chain employs TRBV4-1 and TRBJ2-6; D gene uncertain. Germline-derived CDR1 and CDR2 are MGHRA and YSYEKL. Deletions cut 0 bases from V and 2 bases from J, with 14 bases between. The CDR3 covers 18 residues. The CDR3 is CASSQEETLWAGANVLTF. In DNA, the CDR3 is TGCGCCAGCAGCCAAGAGGAGACCCTCTGGGCTGGGGCCAACGTCCTGACTTTC.

The chain combines TRBV5-1 with TRBJ2-2; 14 bases fit TRBD2. The CDR3 is 17 amino acids. Germline V gives CDR1 SGHRS, CDR2 YFSETQ. J lost 4 bases, V lost 4 bases, and 6 bases had no gene match. In DNA, the CDR3 is TGCGCCAGCAGCAGACTAGCGGGGGGGAAAATCACCGGGGAGCTGTTTTTT. Translating gives CASSRLAGGKITGELFF.

This chain uses TRBV6-5 with TRBJ2-3; D remains unclear. CDR3 size: 13 residues. Germline-derived CDR1 and CDR2 are MNHEY and SVGAGI. V was pared by 7 bases and J by 0 bases, with 8 bases between. CDR3 protein: CASKRLSTDTQYF. CDR3 coding DNA: TGTGCCAGCAAAAGACTGAGCACAGATACGCAGTATTTT.